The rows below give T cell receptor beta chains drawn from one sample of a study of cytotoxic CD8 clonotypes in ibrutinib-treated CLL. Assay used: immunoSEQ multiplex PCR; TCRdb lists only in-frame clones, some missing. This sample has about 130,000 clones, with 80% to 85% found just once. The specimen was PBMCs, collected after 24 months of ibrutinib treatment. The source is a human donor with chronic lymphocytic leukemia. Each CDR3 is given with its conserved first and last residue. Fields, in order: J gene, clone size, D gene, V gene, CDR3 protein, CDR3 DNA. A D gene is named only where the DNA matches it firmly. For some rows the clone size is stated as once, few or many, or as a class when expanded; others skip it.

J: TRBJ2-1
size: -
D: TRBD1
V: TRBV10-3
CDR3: CAISWDRGDEQFF
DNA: TGTGCCATCAGTTGGGACAGGGGGGATGAGCAGTTCTTC

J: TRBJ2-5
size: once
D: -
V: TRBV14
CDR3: CASSQDRTVKETQYF
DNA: TGTGCCAGCAGCCAAGACCGGACAGTTAAAGAGACCCAGTACTTC

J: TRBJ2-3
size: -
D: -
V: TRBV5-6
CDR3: CASSLEEFDTQYF
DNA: TGTGCCAGCAGCTTGGAGGAGTTTGATACGCAGTATTTT

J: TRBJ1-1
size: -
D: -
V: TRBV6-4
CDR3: CASSVNLFTATEAFF
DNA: TGTGCCAGCAGTGTAAACCTTTTTACGGCGACTGAAGCTTTCTTT

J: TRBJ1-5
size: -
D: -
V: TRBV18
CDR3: CASSRGAGEPQHF
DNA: TGTGCCAGCTCACGAGGGGCCGGGGAGCCCCAGCATTTT

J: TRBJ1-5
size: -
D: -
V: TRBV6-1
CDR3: CASTPQGYSNQPQHF
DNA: TGTGCCAGCACCCCCCAGGGTTATAGCAATCAGCCCCAGCATTTT

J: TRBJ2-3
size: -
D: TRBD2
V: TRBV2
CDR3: CASRSGLAVGDTQYF
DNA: TGTGCCAGCAGGTCGGGACTAGCGGTGGGAGATACGCAGTATTTT

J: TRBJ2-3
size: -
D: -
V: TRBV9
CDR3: CASSTGQTQYF
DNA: TGTGCCAGCAGCACTGGACAGACGCAGTATTTT

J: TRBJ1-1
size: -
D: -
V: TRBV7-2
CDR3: CASSLSVTEAFF
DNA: TGTGCCAGCAGCTTATCCGTCACTGAAGCTTTCTTT

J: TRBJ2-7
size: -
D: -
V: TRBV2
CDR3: CASSVPPLWAGRSGYEQYF
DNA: TGTGCCAGCAGCGTACCCCCTCTTTGGGCAGGACGGTCTGGGTACGAGCAGTACTTC

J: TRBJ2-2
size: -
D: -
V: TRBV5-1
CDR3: CASSFQDTGELFF
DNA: TGCGCCAGCAGCTTCCAGGACACCGGGGAGCTGTTTTTT

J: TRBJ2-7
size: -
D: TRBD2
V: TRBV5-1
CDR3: CASSFWSASGVHEQYF
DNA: TGCGCCAGCAGCTTTTGGAGTGCTAGCGGGGTCCACGAGCAGTACTTC

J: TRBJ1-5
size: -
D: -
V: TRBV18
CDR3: CASSPSLRDQPQHF
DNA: TGTGCCAGCTCACCCTCTTTGAGGGATCAGCCCCAGCATTTT

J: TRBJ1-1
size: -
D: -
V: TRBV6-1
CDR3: CASSEGPGTEAFF
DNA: TGTGCCAGCAGTGAAGGTCCAGGGACCGAAGCTTTCTTT

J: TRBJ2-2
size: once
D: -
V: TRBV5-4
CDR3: CASSLASGELFF
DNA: TGTGCCAGCAGCTTGGCGTCCGGGGAGCTGTTTTTT

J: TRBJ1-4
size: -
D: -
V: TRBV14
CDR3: CASSQGLGAPGEKLFF
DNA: TGTGCCAGCAGCCAAGGGCTGGGAGCCCCTGGGGAAAAACTGTTTTTT

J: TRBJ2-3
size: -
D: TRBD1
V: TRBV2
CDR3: CASSWQGDSTDTQYF
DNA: TGTGCCAGCAGTTGGCAGGGGGATAGCACAGATACGCAGTATTTT

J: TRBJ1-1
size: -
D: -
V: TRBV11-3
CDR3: CASSKSRTEAFF
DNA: TGTGCCAGCAGCAAATCCCGGACAGAAGCTTTCTTT

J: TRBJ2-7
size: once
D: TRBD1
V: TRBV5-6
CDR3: CASSHITGGPYEQYF
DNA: TGTGCCAGCAGCCATATTACAGGGGGCCCCTACGAGCAGTACTTC

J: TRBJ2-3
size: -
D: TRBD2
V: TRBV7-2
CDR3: CASSRYTSGTDTQYF
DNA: TGTGCCAGCAGCCGCTACACTAGCGGCACAGATACGCAGTATTTT